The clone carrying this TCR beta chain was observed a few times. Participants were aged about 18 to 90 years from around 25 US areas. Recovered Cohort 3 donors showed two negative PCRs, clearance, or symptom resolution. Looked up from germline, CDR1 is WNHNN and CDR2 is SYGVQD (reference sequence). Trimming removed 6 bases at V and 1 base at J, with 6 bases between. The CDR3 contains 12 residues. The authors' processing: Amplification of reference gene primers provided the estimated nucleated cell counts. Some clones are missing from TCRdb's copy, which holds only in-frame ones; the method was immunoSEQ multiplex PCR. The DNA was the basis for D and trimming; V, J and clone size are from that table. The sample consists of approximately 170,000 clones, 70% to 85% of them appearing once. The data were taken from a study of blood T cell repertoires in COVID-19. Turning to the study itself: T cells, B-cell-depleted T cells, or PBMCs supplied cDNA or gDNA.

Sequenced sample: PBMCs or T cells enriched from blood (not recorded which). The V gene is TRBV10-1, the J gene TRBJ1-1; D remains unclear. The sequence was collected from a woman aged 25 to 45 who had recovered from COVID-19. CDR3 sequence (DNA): TGCGCCAGCAGCACAGAGAACACTGAAGCTTTCTTT. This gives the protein CASSTENTEAFF.